Listed below are T cell receptor beta chains from one sample, sequenced in a study of Ad26.COV2.S vaccination and SARS-CoV-2 variants. Sequencing was performed with immunoSEQ multiplex PCR; in TCRdb, only in-frame clones are kept and a portion is missing. The sample holds hundreds of thousands of clones, 80% to 95% seen once. The input for sequencing was peripheral blood, taken in a trial of Ad26.COV2.S vaccine versus placebo. Receptors originate from a person aged 18-60 years who received the Ad26.COV2.S COVID-19 vaccine or a placebo. Both conserved end residues are part of each CDR3. Clone sizes are given selectively: once, few, many, or a class where the clone is expanded.

CASAGAVRSTEAFF	TRBJ1-1	TRBV19	-
CASSIFSGISTYEQYF	TRBJ2-7	TRBV19	-
CASRQGTHDYGYTF	TRBJ1-2	TRBV27	-
CASSLADSIHEQYF	TRBJ2-7	TRBV7-9	-
CASRHLETQYF	TRBJ2-5	TRBV6-5	once
CASSLSLGDSGGPGNTIYF	TRBJ1-3	TRBV5-5	once
CASSEPGTGATEAFF	TRBJ1-1	TRBV25-1	-
CATSDPGTSINEQFF	TRBJ2-1	TRBV24-1	-
CASSSQSSYEQYF	TRBJ2-7	TRBV3-1/TRBV3-2	-
CASSVGSGIWSTDTQYF	TRBJ2-3	TRBV10-1	-
CASSQDWAGGYSNYGYTF	TRBJ1-2	TRBV4-1	-
CAWGLLSSSYNEQFF	TRBJ2-1	TRBV30	-
CASSNVAVDFYNEQFF	TRBJ2-1	TRBV7-9	once
CSASEGTELQGTEAFF	TRBJ1-1	TRBV20-1	-
CAWSVNVASGELFF	TRBJ2-2	TRBV30	-
CASSVGAGGTDTQYF	TRBJ2-3	TRBV9	-
CASSQGSGTPLLATSPLHF	TRBJ1-6	TRBV4-2	-
CASSLLGQNEQYF	TRBJ2-7	TRBV27	-
CSTLSTDTQYF	TRBJ2-3	TRBV20-1	-
CAWGRQGRNTIYF	TRBJ1-3	TRBV30	-
CAINDGRSNQPQHF	TRBJ1-5	TRBV10-3	-
CASSLLAGVETDTQYF	TRBJ2-3	TRBV9	-
CASGDRTTHNEQFF	TRBJ2-1	TRBV28	-
CASSTGRSGDTQYF	TRBJ2-3	TRBV10-3	-
CASTLDRVEQYF	TRBJ2-7	TRBV2	once
CASSLYRNLQDTQYF	TRBJ2-3	TRBV5-1	-
CASGLVIPRGSDNEQFF	TRBJ2-1	TRBV12-5	-
CASSQVGVEAFF	TRBJ1-1	TRBV14	-
CASSVDGDGSYNSPLHF	TRBJ1-6	TRBV9	-
CASSQDQESSYNEQFF	TRBJ2-1	TRBV4-3	-